This TCR beta chain was profiled in a study of blood T cell repertoires in COVID-19. This clone was seen a few times. Generated by immunoSEQ multiplex PCR, the TCRdb table keeps only in-frame clones and is missing some. The sample records about 130,000 clones, about four fifths being singletons. The clonotype originates from a man aged 40-49 years with active or convalescent COVID-19. Sequencing used peripheral blood.

The CDR3 protein is CASSHGWQAGVGTEAFF. CDR3 bases: TGTGCCAGCAGCCACGGTTGGCAGGCAGGGGTCGGCACTGAAGCTTTCTTT. The chain employs TRBV3-1 (or the pseudogene TRBV3-2) and TRBJ1-1, with D possibly TRBD1 on 6 matching bases. The CDR3 consists of 17 residues. Trimming pared 3 bases from V and 4 bases from J, leaving 21 bases between. Germline V CDR1 and CDR2: LGHDT, YNNKEL (reference sequence).